This TCR beta chain was recorded in a study of regulatory T cells in long-lasting Graves disease. Notes on the study in general: Limited samples may have lowered accuracy.

Comment on this clonotype: The antigen remains undetermined.

For TCR beta, libraries came from iRepertoire HTBI primers and Arm-PCR of CDR3 regions. Each CDR3 protein is one row after TCRdb ran MiXCR on the multiplex PCR reads. The sample consists of about 350,000 distinct CDR3 sequences, roughly 17% of them appearing once. Time point reported: newly diagnosed GD, antithyroid drugs for less than 3 months. Extracted PBMC RNA gave rise to the TCR library. The CDR3 length is 13 residues. The V gene's germline CDR1 is LNHDA and CDR2 SQIVND (reference sequence). The V gene lost 7 bases and the J gene lost 7 bases, with 14 bases spanning the gap. The data also belong to a second study, concerning T cells in Graves' hyperthyroidism and ophthalmopathy.

This receptor was identified in a woman aged 18-30 years with Graves disease. Here the sequenced sample was peripheral blood mononuclear cells (PBMCs), taken at new diagnosis, from a patient treated with antithyroid drugs. J is TRBJ2-1 and V is TRBV19; possible D gene TRBD1, 6 bases. CDR3 residues: CASISPGVNEQFF. In nucleotides, the CDR3 is TGTGCCAGTATCTCCCCAGGGGTGAATGAGCAGTTCTTC.